This T cell receptor beta chain appears in the sequencing data of a study of blood T cells in healthy people across ages. This clonotype showed up just a few times. CDR1 is MNHEY, CDR2 SVGAGI, per germline. This CDR3 contains 14 residues. The V and J ends lost 6 bases and 4 bases respectively, with 15 bases between them. Primed by a sample-barcoded 5' primer and a J-beta primer mix, a second PCR proceeded for about 6 to 11 cycles. Each of the cDNA molecules was tagged by a template-switch adaptor with 12 random nucleotides. In TCRdb, the 5' RACE reads were re-called with MiXCR into one record per CDR3 protein. The repertoire holds approximately 580,000 distinct CDR3 sequences, with under 30% as singletons. The data also belong to a second study, concerning T cells of mothers and their children.

Sequencing input: blood. The rearrangement links TRBV6-5 to TRBJ1-1; D possibly corresponds to TRBD1 (5 bases). This TCR was recovered from a boy under 18 in good health. CDR3 region: CASSTNRQSTEAFF. The CDR3 DNA sequence: TGTGCCAGCAGCACTAACCGACAGAGCACTGAAGCTTTCTTT.